The clone carrying this T cell receptor beta chain was detected once. Its antigen is unidentified. Between the trimmed V and J ends, which lost 3 bases and 1 base, there was a span of 6 bases. CDR1 SNHLY and CDR2 FYNNEI come from the germline V gene. This CDR3 is 13 amino acids long. The validation cohort, a group of 90 to 150 subjects, included the donors and was separate from the roughly 670-subject first cohort. The method was immunoSEQ multiplex PCR; TCRdb's version includes in-frame clones alone and lacks a portion of them. The sample has over 80,000 clones; 75% to 90% are singletons. The data derive from a study of cytomegalovirus exposure and HLA in healthy donors. Study results and caveats: Three of the chains that were CMV-associated were confirmed in vitro to be specific for CMV antigens.

The sequenced material came from PBMCs. The receptor's source is a man aged 18 to 35 in good health and CMV-seropositive. The chain employs TRBV2 and TRBJ1-2, with unresolved D. CDR3 amino acids: CASSDEGNYGYTF. Here the CDR3 DNA reads TGTGCCAGCAGTGACGAGGGTAACTATGGCTACACCTTC.